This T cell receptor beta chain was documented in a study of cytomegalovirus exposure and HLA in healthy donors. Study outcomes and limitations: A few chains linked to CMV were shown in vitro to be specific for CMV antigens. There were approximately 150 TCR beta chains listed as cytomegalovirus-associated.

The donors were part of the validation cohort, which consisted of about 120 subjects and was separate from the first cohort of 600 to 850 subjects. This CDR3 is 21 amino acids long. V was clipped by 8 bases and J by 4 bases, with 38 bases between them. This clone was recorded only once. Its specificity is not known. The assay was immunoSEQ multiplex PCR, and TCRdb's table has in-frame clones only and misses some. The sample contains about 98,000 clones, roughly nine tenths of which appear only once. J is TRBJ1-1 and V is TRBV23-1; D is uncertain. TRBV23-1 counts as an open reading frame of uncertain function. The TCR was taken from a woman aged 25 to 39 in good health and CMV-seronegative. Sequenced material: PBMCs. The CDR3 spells CASPVNRIEVGGWREGTEAFF. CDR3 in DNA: TGCGCCAGCCCAGTCAATAGGATTGAAGTCGGAGGGTGGAGGGAAGGCACTGAAGCTTTCTTT.